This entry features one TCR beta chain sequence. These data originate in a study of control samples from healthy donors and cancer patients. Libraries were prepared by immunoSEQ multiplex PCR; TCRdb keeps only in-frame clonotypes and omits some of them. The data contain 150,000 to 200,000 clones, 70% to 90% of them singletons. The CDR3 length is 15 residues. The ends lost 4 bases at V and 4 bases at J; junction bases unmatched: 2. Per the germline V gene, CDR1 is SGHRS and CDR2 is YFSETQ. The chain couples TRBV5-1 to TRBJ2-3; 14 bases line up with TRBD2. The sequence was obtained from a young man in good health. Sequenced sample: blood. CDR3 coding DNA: TGCGCCAGCAGCGTGACTAGCGGGGGGGCAGATACGCAGTATTTT. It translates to CASSVTSGGADTQYF.